A single sample gave rise to the 20 T cell receptor beta chains below, sequenced in a study of blood T cell repertoires in COVID-19 (dated by TCRdb to about 2020). The library was produced with the immunoSEQ multiplex PCR assay. Imported from immuneACCESS, the table was reduced by TCRdb to in-frame sequences with V and J called. These copies leave out some clones; in studies compared against another copy, an unresolved V gene accounts for under half, and the cause of the remainder is not known. The sample records about 190,000 clones, less than 85% of which are singletons. The leading ten clones occupy less than 5.5% of the sample. The specimen sequenced was PBMCs or T cells enriched from blood (not recorded which). Source of these receptors: a woman aged 60 to 75 with acute COVID-19.

The rearrangement uses TRBV12-1 and TRBJ1-1; the table assigns TRBD1, which was not confirmed against the DNA. TRBV12-1 is a pseudogene. The CDR3 sequence is 15 residues long. The CDR3 region has the DNA TGTGCCAGCAGCCGTTCGGGTGAACCGGGACAGGGGACTTTCTTT. Amino acid sequence: CASSRSGEPGQGTFF.

This sequence joins TRBV12-3 or TRBV12-4 and TRBJ1-2, with a possible D match to TRBD1 (5 bases). The V and J ends lost 8 bases and 4 bases respectively, with 11 bases between them. CDR3 size: 12 residues. The CDR3: CASHRQGYGYTF. The CDR3 DNA reads as TGTGCCAGCCATAGGCAGGGCTATGGCTACACCTTC.

V gene TRBV10-3 combines with J gene TRBJ2-3; D uncertain. From germline, CDR1 is ENHRY and CDR2 SYGVKD. CDR3 size: 11 residues. V was cut by 3 bases and J by 9 bases, with 7 bases left in between. CDR3 loop: CAISELETQYF. The CDR3, as DNA: TGTGCCATCAGTGAACTGGAGACGCAGTATTTT.

J is TRBJ1-3 and V is TRBV4-2; TRBD1 matches at 9 bases. The V and J ends lost 4 bases and 2 bases, in that order; junction bases with no gene match: 9. The CDR3 covers 17 residues. Germline V gives CDR1 LGHNA, CDR2 YNFKEQ. The CDR3 DNA follows: TGTGCCAGCAGCCCCAAGACAGGGGGAAATGCTGGAAACACCATATATTTT. It codes for CASSPKTGGNAGNTIYF.

The V gene is TRBV25-1, the J gene TRBJ2-1, with TRBD2 as a possible D gene (7 bases). This CDR3 is 13 amino acids long. Germline lookup yields CDR1 MGHDK and CDR2 SYGVNS. Between the trimmed V and J ends, which lost 1 base and 10 bases, there was a span of 11 bases. The CDR3 nucleotides read TGTGCCAGCAGTGAATCAAGGGGGGGCGAGCAGTTCTTC. Its protein is CASSESRGGEQFF.

This chain connects TRBV2 to TRBJ2-3; tentatively, D is TRBD1 (6 bases). The CDR3 is made up of 14 amino acids. Trimming removed 7 bases at V and 5 bases at J, with 16 bases between. The germline gives CDR1 SNHLY, CDR2 FYNNEI. As DNA, the CDR3 is TGTGCCAGCATGCGGCAGGGGATACAAGATACGCAGTATTTT. This gives the protein CASMRQGIQDTQYF.

The chain uses TRBV14 and TRBJ1-1; tentatively, D is TRBD1 (5 bases). Trimming shortened V by 5 bases and J by 1 base, and 8 bases separated the two germline ends. The CDR3 is made up of 13 amino acids. Germline-derived CDR1 and CDR2 are SGHDN and FVKESK. CDR3 in amino acids: CASSSTGNTEAFF. In DNA, the CDR3 is TGTGCCAGCAGCTCCACAGGGAACACTGAAGCTTTCTTT.

V gene TRBV19 combines with J gene TRBJ2-6; weak D call: TRBD1 (6 bases). CDR3 size: 15 residues. Germline V gene data show CDR1 as LNHDA and CDR2 as SQIVND (reference sequence). With 4 bases removed from V and 4 bases from J, the gap between germline ends came to 11 bases. Here the CDR3 reads CASSSRGSGANVLTF. The CDR3 DNA sequence: TGTGCCAGTAGTAGCAGGGGATCCGGGGCCAACGTCCTGACTTTC.

This clone was seen ten or more times. The chain has TRBV30 and TRBJ2-3, with D unresolved. Looked up from germline, CDR1 is GTSNPN and CDR2 is SVGIG (reference sequence). There are 13 residues in the CDR3. V was clipped by 0 bases and J by 5 bases, with 9 bases between them. This CDR3 is CAWSVLSGDTQYF. CDR3 nucleotides: TGTGCCTGGAGTGTACTAAGTGGAGATACGCAGTATTTT. The whole variable domain, remainder taken from reference TRBV30 and TRBJ2-3, is SQTIHQWPATLVQPVGSPLSLECTVEGTSNPNLYWYRQAAGRGLQLLFYSVGIGQISSEVPQNLSASRPQDRQFILSSKKLLLSDSGFYLCAWSVLSGDTQYFGPGTRLTVL.

The V gene is TRBV11-3, the J gene TRBJ2-5; 8 bases agree with TRBD1. With V trimmed by 4 bases and J by 1 base, 11 bases remained unmatched. Germline CDR1 is SGHNT and CDR2 is YENEEA. This CDR3 is 17 amino acids long. The CDR3, as DNA: TGTGCCAGCAGCTCTGGGGGACGGACAGGGACCCAAGAGACCCAGTACTTC. Translating it yields CASSSGGRTGTQETQYF.

The chain combines TRBV14 with TRBJ2-3; 11 nucleotides match TRBD2. With 2 bases clipped from V and 6 bases from J, the junction kept 7 bases outside the gene matches. The CDR3 length is 16 residues. Germline V gene lookup returns CDR1 SGHDN and CDR2 FVKESK. CDR3 protein: CASSQIAGGLGDTQYF. The CDR3 DNA reads TGTGCCAGCAGCCAAATAGCGGGGGGGCTTGGCGATACGCAGTATTTT.

V and J are TRBV27 and TRBJ2-3; 14 bases agree with TRBD2. The CDR3 loop spans 15 amino acids. After removal of 6 bases from V and 7 bases from J, the junction contained 6 bases not matched to a gene. Germline loops: CDR1 MNHEY, CDR2 SMNVEV (reference sequence). The CDR3 DNA reads TGTGCCAGCAGGATCCGACTAGCGGGAGGGTATACGCAGTATTTT. Translation: CASRIRLAGGYTQYF.

This chain joins TRBV9 and TRBJ2-3; 8 positions agree with TRBD2. Germline CDR1 is SGDLS and CDR2 is YYNGEE. Trimming at V came to 0 bases and at J to 1 base, leaving 7 bases not matched to a gene. This CDR3 comprises 17 residues. CDR3 in DNA: TGTGCCAGCAGCGTAGTGACCACTAGCGGCGGCACAGATACGCAGTATTTT. Its protein product is CASSVVTTSGGTDTQYF.

This clone has a handful of counts. V usage is TRBV10-3 and J usage is TRBJ2-3, with 9 positions matching TRBD2. CDR3 size: 13 residues. The V and J ends lost 10 bases and 3 bases, in that order; junction bases with no gene match: 5. The V gene's germline CDR1 is ENHRY and CDR2 SYGVKD. CDR3 nucleotide sequence: TGTGCCACGGGCGGGGGGGCGACAGATACGCAGTATTTT. Its protein product is CATGGGATDTQYF.

The V gene is TRBV28, the J gene TRBJ1-4; TRBD1 might be the D (6 bases). The CDR3 spans 15 residues. Looked up from germline, CDR1 is MDHEN and CDR2 is SYDVKM. Trimming shortened V by 10 bases and J by 0 bases, and 15 bases separated the two germline ends. CDR3 DNA sequence: TGTGCCATCGATGGGGGGGCGACAACTAATGAAAAACTGTTTTTT. This gives the protein CAIDGGATTNEKLFF.

The J gene is TRBJ1-1, the V gene TRBV27; D is unclear. CDR1 and CDR2 (germline): MNHEY, SMNVEV (reference sequence). This CDR3 has 14 amino acids. The V and J ends lost 6 bases and 3 bases respectively, with 14 bases between them. CDR3 loop: CASRGGGSDTEAFF. CDR3 DNA sequence: TGTGCCAGCAGAGGTGGAGGGTCCGACACTGAAGCTTTCTTT.

V gene TRBV18 combines with J gene TRBJ2-1; D uncertain. V lost 0 bases and J 2 bases, leaving 11 bases between the germline ends. This CDR3 comprises 16 residues. Germline V gene lookup returns CDR1 KGHSH and CDR2 LQKENI. The CDR3 loop reads CASSPPNLDTYNEQFF. In DNA form, the CDR3 reads TGTGCCAGCTCACCACCGAACCTAGATACCTACAATGAGCAGTTCTTC.

CDR3 DNA: TGTGCCAGCAGTGTTCGACAGGGGGTAACCGGGGAGCTGTTTTTT. Translation gives CASSVRQGVTGELFF. The chain is built from TRBV25-1 and TRBJ2-2; 9 bases line up with TRBD1. The CDR3 totals 15 residues. Germline V CDR1 and CDR2: MGHDK, SYGVNS. The V segment lost 4 bases and the J segment 5 bases; nucleotides outside the gene matches: 5.

V and J are TRBV7-2 and TRBJ1-4, with D hard to call. The CDR3 spans 15 residues. CDR1 and CDR2 from the germline V gene are SGHTA and FQGNSA. V was clipped by 1 base and J by 8 bases, with 14 bases between them. CDR3 in amino acids: CASSLGFGRGEKLFF. As DNA, the CDR3 is TGTGCCAGCAGCTTAGGGTTTGGGCGTGGGGAAAAACTGTTTTTT.

The chain joins TRBV19 to TRBJ1-2; 10 bases are a match to TRBD1. CDR1 and CDR2 (germline): LNHDA, SQIVND (reference sequence). The CDR3 is 15 residues long. V lost 5 bases and J lost 3; bases outside the gene matches: 6. The CDR3 nucleotides are TGTGCCAGTAGTGCCCCGGGACAGGGGCACTATGGCTACACCTTC. This gives the protein CASSAPGQGHYGYTF.